Listed below are T cell receptor beta chains from one sample, sequenced in a study of TIL therapy for anti-PD-1-resistant metastatic lung cancer. Profiled with immunoSEQ multiplex PCR; TCRdb holds only in-frame clones, not every one. The sample includes 55,000 or so clones, roughly four fifths of them seen just once. Here the sequenced sample was blood, taken at baseline. These receptors originate from a person aged 25 to 85 with non-small cell lung cancer. Each CDR3 is given with its conserved first and last residue. The D gene is left open where the match is weak. Size is stated for part of the rows, as once, few or many counts, or as a class when the clone is expanded.

CDR3aa: CASRKRWDRGRPWDNEQFF; CDR3nt: TGTGCCAGCAGGAAAAGATGGGATCGGGGGCGACCGTGGGACAATGAGCAGTTCTTC; d_gene: -; v_gene: TRBV7-2; j_gene: TRBJ2-1; abundance: -
CDR3aa: CASSVEGTEYNEQFF; CDR3nt: TGTGCCAGCAGCGTAGAGGGGACGGAATACAATGAGCAGTTCTTC; d_gene: -; v_gene: TRBV9; j_gene: TRBJ2-1; abundance: -
CDR3aa: CASGRRANTGELFF; CDR3nt: TGTGCCAGCGGGAGACGAGCGAACACCGGGGAGCTGTTTTTT; d_gene: -; v_gene: TRBV27; j_gene: TRBJ2-2; abundance: -
CDR3aa: CASSPLAGEETQYF; CDR3nt: TGTGCCAGCAGCCCCCTAGCGGGAGAAGAGACCCAGTACTTC; d_gene: TRBD2; v_gene: TRBV7-2; j_gene: TRBJ2-5; abundance: -
CDR3aa: CAREEQGLGRETQYF; CDR3nt: TGTGCCAGGGAAGAACAGGGGCTGGGGAGGGAGACCCAGTACTTC; d_gene: -; v_gene: TRBV25-1; j_gene: TRBJ2-5; abundance: -
CDR3aa: CASSYSQGRVYTEAFF; CDR3nt: TGTGCCAGCAGTTACTCCCAGGGGAGAGTGTACACTGAAGCTTTCTTT; d_gene: -; v_gene: TRBV6-5; j_gene: TRBJ1-1; abundance: -
CDR3aa: CASSFPGLAVYEQYF; CDR3nt: TGTGCCAGTAGTTTCCCGGGACTAGCGGTGTACGAGCAGTACTTC; d_gene: TRBD2; v_gene: TRBV7-9; j_gene: TRBJ2-7; abundance: -
CDR3aa: CASSPLPAGSSTDTQYF; CDR3nt: TGTGCCAGCAGCCCCCTGCCCGCGGGTTCCAGCACAGATACGCAGTATTTT; d_gene: -; v_gene: TRBV3-1/TRBV3-2; j_gene: TRBJ2-3; abundance: -
CDR3aa: CASRQGLAPYNEQFF; CDR3nt: TGTGCCAGCAGACAGGGACTAGCGCCCTACAATGAGCAGTTCTTC; d_gene: TRBD2; v_gene: TRBV6-5; j_gene: TRBJ2-1; abundance: -
CDR3aa: CASSVRAGGTDTQYF; CDR3nt: TGTGCCAGCAGCGTACGGGCAGGGGGCACAGATACGCAGTATTTT; d_gene: -; v_gene: TRBV9; j_gene: TRBJ2-3; abundance: -
CDR3aa: CASSFQTDGELFF; CDR3nt: TGTGCCAGCAGCTTCCAAACGGACGGGGAGCTGTTTTTT; d_gene: -; v_gene: TRBV7-2; j_gene: TRBJ2-2; abundance: -
CDR3aa: CASSVDPQGAGTEAFF; CDR3nt: TGTGCCAGCAGCGTAGACCCCCAGGGGGCGGGCACTGAAGCTTTCTTT; d_gene: TRBD1; v_gene: TRBV9; j_gene: TRBJ1-1; abundance: -
CDR3aa: CASSPLGQKSYEQYF; CDR3nt: TGTGCCAGTAGTCCGCTGGGACAGAAGTCCTACGAGCAGTACTTC; d_gene: TRBD1; v_gene: TRBV19; j_gene: TRBJ2-7; abundance: few
CDR3aa: CASSSRTSTLFF; CDR3nt: TGTGCCAGCAGCTCCCGGACGTCGACTCTGTTCTTC; d_gene: -; v_gene: TRBV7-3; j_gene: TRBJ2-1; abundance: -
CDR3aa: CASSLSGQFSNQPQHF; CDR3nt: TGTGCCAGCAGCCTCTCAGGACAGTTTAGCAATCAGCCCCAGCATTTT; d_gene: -; v_gene: TRBV4-2; j_gene: TRBJ1-5; abundance: -
CDR3aa: CASSYILEGTGELFF; CDR3nt: TGTGCCAGCAGTTACATACTGGAAGGCACCGGGGAGCTGTTTTTT; d_gene: -; v_gene: TRBV28; j_gene: TRBJ2-2; abundance: -
CDR3aa: CASSGTSGGATGELFF; CDR3nt: TGCGCCAGCAGCGGGACTAGCGGGGGCGCGACCGGGGAGCTGTTTTTT; d_gene: TRBD2; v_gene: TRBV5-1; j_gene: TRBJ2-2; abundance: -
CDR3aa: CASSVGTSGRAGLETQYF; CDR3nt: TGTGCCAGCAGCGTGGGGACTAGCGGGAGGGCCGGGTTGGAGACCCAGTACTTC; d_gene: TRBD2; v_gene: TRBV9; j_gene: TRBJ2-5; abundance: once
CDR3aa: CASSSRQGSVF; CDR3nt: TGTGCCAGCAGTTCACGACAGGGAAGTGTCTTC; d_gene: TRBD1; v_gene: TRBV28; j_gene: TRBJ1-2; abundance: -
CDR3aa: CASSYGAGGTYEQYF; CDR3nt: TGTGCCAGCAGTTACGGCGCAGGGGGAACCTACGAGCAGTACTTC; d_gene: TRBD1; v_gene: TRBV6-2/TRBV6-3; j_gene: TRBJ2-7; abundance: -
CDR3aa: CAWSPGPTAQHF; CDR3nt: TGTGCCTGGTCCCCCGGACCGACGGCCCAGCATTTT; d_gene: -; v_gene: TRBV30; j_gene: TRBJ1-5; abundance: once
CDR3aa: CASSYRDNSYEQYF; CDR3nt: TGTGCCAGCAGTTATCGGGACAACTCCTACGAGCAGTACTTC; d_gene: -; v_gene: TRBV6-5; j_gene: TRBJ2-7; abundance: -
CDR3aa: CASSPSDRGQETQYF; CDR3nt: TGTGCCAGCAGCCCTAGTGACAGGGGGCAGGAGACCCAGTACTTC; d_gene: TRBD1; v_gene: TRBV7-9; j_gene: TRBJ2-5; abundance: -
CDR3aa: CASSEAYSYEQYF; CDR3nt: TGTGCCAGCTCCGAAGCGTACTCCTACGAGCAGTACTTC; d_gene: -; v_gene: TRBV6-5; j_gene: TRBJ2-7; abundance: -
CDR3aa: CASRNNGGGYTF; CDR3nt: TGTGCCAGCAGAAATAATGGTGGTGGCTACACCTTC; d_gene: -; v_gene: TRBV27; j_gene: TRBJ1-2; abundance: -
CDR3aa: CASSLDRDNEQFF; CDR3nt: TGTGCCAGCAGCTTAGACCGCGACAATGAGCAGTTCTTC; d_gene: -; v_gene: TRBV7-9; j_gene: TRBJ2-1; abundance: once
CDR3aa: CSVEEAHGEFF; CDR3nt: TGCAGCGTTGAAGAGGCCCACGGGGAGTTCTTC; d_gene: -; v_gene: TRBV29-1; j_gene: TRBJ2-1; abundance: -
CDR3aa: CASSLAASGGEWWQETQYF; CDR3nt: TGTGCCAGCAGCTTAGCGGCTAGCGGGGGGGAGTGGTGGCAAGAGACCCAGTACTTC; d_gene: TRBD2; v_gene: TRBV7-2; j_gene: TRBJ2-5; abundance: -
CDR3aa: CASSWGQLREAFF; CDR3nt: TGTGCCAGCAGCTGGGGACAGCTGAGGGAAGCTTTCTTT; d_gene: TRBD1; v_gene: TRBV12-3/TRBV12-4; j_gene: TRBJ1-1; abundance: -
CDR3aa: CASSQEGYEQYF; CDR3nt: TGTGCCAGCAGCCAAGAAGGGTACGAGCAGTACTTC; d_gene: -; v_gene: TRBV14; j_gene: TRBJ2-7; abundance: once
CDR3aa: CASSLDKYEQYF; CDR3nt: TGTGCCAGCAGCCTCGACAAGTACGAGCAGTACTTC; d_gene: -; v_gene: TRBV7-8; j_gene: TRBJ2-7; abundance: -
CDR3aa: CASSRDWAYEQYF; CDR3nt: TGTGCCAGCAGTCGGGACTGGGCGTACGAGCAGTACTTC; d_gene: -; v_gene: TRBV6-2/TRBV6-3; j_gene: TRBJ2-7; abundance: -
CDR3aa: CASSTQGGNTIYF; CDR3nt: TGCGCCAGCAGTACTCAAGGTGGAAACACCATATATTTT; d_gene: -; v_gene: TRBV10-1; j_gene: TRBJ1-3; abundance: -
CDR3aa: CASSVGRISYNEQFF; CDR3nt: TGTGCCAGCAGCGTAGGGCGGATCTCCTACAATGAGCAGTTCTTC; d_gene: -; v_gene: TRBV9; j_gene: TRBJ2-1; abundance: -
CDR3aa: CASRYRDRATIETQYF; CDR3nt: TGTGCCAGCAGGTACCGGGACAGGGCGACCATTGAGACCCAGTACTTC; d_gene: TRBD1; v_gene: TRBV11-2; j_gene: TRBJ2-5; abundance: once